The 32 T cell receptor beta chains in this list originate from one sample, sequenced in a study of identical twins. One entry per CDR3 protein results from TCRdb running MiXCR on the 5' RACE reads. The sample yields some 760,000 distinct CDR3 sequences, 18% seen once. These data also featured in a second study, about T cells expressing NK-cell markers.

The sequenced sample was PBMCs. Receptor source: a woman in her late teens or twenties in good health.

This clonotype was counted many times. A junction boundary mismatches the germline segment, possibly from a read error. This chain links TRBV5-1 with TRBJ2-3; possible D gene TRBD1, 5 bases. Germline values: CDR1 SGHRS, CDR2 YFSETQ. The CDR3 loop spans 13 amino acids. The CDR3, as DNA: TGTGCCAGCAGCTTAGGGGCAGCAGATACGCAGTATTTT. Its translation is CASSLGAADTQYF. Full variable domain (missing parts from reference TRBV5-1 and TRBJ2-3): KAGVTQTPRYLIKTRGQQVTLSCSPISGHRSVSWYQQTPGQGLQFLFEYFSETQRNKGNFPGRFSGRQFSNSRSEMNVSTLELGDSALYLCASSLGAADTQYFGPGTRLTVL.

The genes are TRBV7-2 and TRBJ2-5; TRBD1 matches 7 bases. This CDR3 spans 15 amino acids. The V gene end was trimmed by 5 bases and the J gene end by 5 bases; junction bases not matched to a gene: 11. Germline values: CDR1 SGHTA, CDR2 FQGNSA. The CDR3 DNA sequence: TGTGCCAGCAGCCCAGGACAGGTCTGGTATGAGACCCAGTACTTC. It is translated as CASSPGQVWYETQYF.

This clonotype was seen at least ten times. The chain uses TRBV9 and TRBJ2-7; no firm D call. The germline V gene has CDR1 SGDLS and CDR2 YYNGEE. V lost 2 bases to trimming and J lost 5 bases, with 14 bases between them. This CDR3 region has 14 residues. CDR3 bases: TGTGCCAGCAGCGTTTCCGGGTGGAACGACGAGCAGTACTTC. Amino acids: CASSVSGWNDEQYF. Combining the CDR3 with reference TRBV9 and TRBJ2-7 gives the whole variable domain DSGVTQTPKHLITATGQRVTLRCSPRSGDLSVYWYQQSLDQGLQFLIQYYNGEERAKGNILERFSAQQFPDLHSELNLSSLELGDSALYFCASSVSGWNDEQYFGPGTRLTVT.

This rearrangement joins TRBV29-1 to TRBJ2-6, with 7 bases matching TRBD1. Germline V gives CDR1 SQVTM, CDR2 ANQGSEA. Trimming removed 5 bases from V and 1 base from J; junction bases left unmatched: 8. This CDR3 has 16 amino acids. The chain's CDR3 is CSVLGQDESGANVLTF. The CDR3 DNA is TGCAGCGTTCTAGGACAGGACGAGTCTGGGGCCAACGTCCTGACTTTC.

This chain links TRBV12-3 or TRBV12-4 with TRBJ1-1; 8 bases are a match to TRBD1. Trimming cost V 6 bases and J 2 bases; bases outside gene matches: 14. The CDR3 runs to 17 residues. The CDR3 spells CASSHLFPGTGNTEAFF. The CDR3 nucleotides are TGTGCCAGCAGCCACCTTTTTCCCGGGACAGGAAACACTGAAGCTTTCTTT.

This clonotype has only a few counts. The rearrangement links TRBV7-9 to TRBJ1-2; D might be TRBD1 (6 bases). The CDR3 is made up of 14 amino acids. Germline V lookup: CDR1 SEHNR, CDR2 FQNEAQ (reference sequence). Trimming cost V 8 bases and J 5 bases, with 18 bases left between them. Written as DNA, the CDR3 is TGTGCCAGCGTCCCGGCCGGGGGCGCGTATGGCTACACCTTC. It encodes CASVPAGGAYGYTF.

This clonotype was counted a few times. The gene calls are TRBV9 and TRBJ2-3; 7 bases are a match to TRBD2. Germline V CDR1 and CDR2: SGDLS, YYNGEE. This CDR3 has 15 amino acids. V dropped 4 bases and J dropped 0; count of bases not matched to a gene: 5. CDR3 loop: CASSTKRGSTDTQYF. As DNA, the CDR3 is TGTGCCAGCAGCACCAAGCGGGGCAGCACAGATACGCAGTATTTT.

The rearrangement links TRBV12-3 or TRBV12-4 to TRBJ2-1, with D unresolved. V dropped 5 bases and J dropped 9 bases, with 17 bases sitting between them. The CDR3 covers 14 residues. CDR3: CASSDWQSSFEQFF. The CDR3 DNA reads as TGTGCCAGCAGTGACTGGCAGTCGAGTTTTGAGCAGTTCTTC.

The genes are TRBV7-9 and TRBJ2-1; TRBD2 agrees at 10 bases. After removal of 5 bases from V and 9 bases from J, the junction contained 10 bases not matched to a gene. The CDR3 contains 15 residues. Germline-derived CDR1 and CDR2 are SEHNR and FQNEAQ (reference sequence). CDR3 in DNA: TGTGCCAGCAGCAAAGAAACTCGGACTAGCGGTGAGCAGTTCTTC. It translates to CASSKETRTSGEQFF.

The sample holds a few counts of this clonotype. J is TRBJ2-1 and V is TRBV29-1; unclear D gene. The CDR3 is 9 amino acids. Trimming cost V 6 bases and J 12 bases, with 9 bases left between them. The germline CDR1 and CDR2 sequences are SQVTM and ANQGSEA. CDR3 amino acids: CSVGQPQFF. The CDR3 region has the DNA TGCAGCGTAGGGCAGCCGCAGTTCTTC.

The chain carries TRBV4-2 and TRBJ1-1; maybe TRBD1 (5 bases). The V gene lost 2 bases and the J gene lost 8 bases, with 21 bases spanning the gap. The CDR3 runs 16 residues. The germline CDR1 and CDR2 sequences are LGHNA and YNFKEQ. The CDR3 DNA reads TGTGCCAGCAGCCAACCTATACCAGGGACGTTGCGCGAAGCTTTCTTT. Its translation is CASSQPIPGTLREAFF.

This clonotype turned up a few times. CDR3: CASSKGLAGQYF. Here the CDR3 DNA reads TGTGCCAGCAGCAAGGGACTAGCGGGACAGTACTTC. V is TRBV5-5 and J is TRBJ2-7, with 13 positions matching TRBD2. The germline gives CDR1 SGHKS, CDR2 YYEKEE (reference sequence). The V and J ends lost 4 bases and 10 bases, in that order; junction bases with no gene match: 2. The CDR3 covers 12 residues.

The chain couples TRBV5-1 to TRBJ2-5, with a weak D call TRBD1 (5 bases). Trimming cost V 4 bases and J 1 base, with 14 bases left between them. From germline, CDR1 is SGHRS and CDR2 YFSETQ. The CDR3 is 15 residues long. Here the CDR3 DNA reads TGCGCCAGCAGCCTAATTACAGGTTTCCAAGAGACCCAGTACTTC. It is translated as CASSLITGFQETQYF.

This clonotype was observed a few times. The chain is built from TRBV6-2 or TRBV6-3 and TRBJ2-3, with D unresolved. The CDR3 totals 13 residues. V was cut by 2 bases and J by 6 bases, with 9 bases left in between. The V gene's germline CDR1 is MNHEY and CDR2 SVGEGT. The CDR3 DNA reads TGTGCCAGCAGTTACCCCGTCGTGGATACGCAGTATTTT. The encoded protein is CASSYPVVDTQYF.

The J gene is TRBJ2-2, the V gene TRBV12-3 or TRBV12-4; D gene unclear. V was clipped by 7 bases and J by 0 bases, with 9 bases between them. This CDR3 has 14 amino acids. The CDR3 DNA reads as TGTGCCAGCATTACGGCTCCGAACACCGGGGAGCTGTTTTTT. Its translation is CASITAPNTGELFF.

There are a few counts of this clonotype. In nucleotides, the CDR3 is TGTGCCAGCAGTTCGACAGGGATTGCTTTCTTT. This encodes CASSSTGIAFF. The rearrangement links TRBV12-3 or TRBV12-4 to TRBJ1-1, with TRBD1 matching 7 bases. V shed 4 bases, J shed 11 bases, and the junction held 4 bases outside the gene matches. The CDR3 length is 11 residues.

In its sample, this clonotype was seen a few times. This sequence joins TRBV30 and TRBJ2-1, with 10 positions matching TRBD2. This CDR3 is 14 amino acids long. The trim removed 4 bases at V and 7 bases at J, leaving 7 bases unmatched. Germline CDR1 and CDR2: GTSNPN and SVGIG (reference sequence). CDR3 in amino acids: CAWNMGLAINEQFF. DNA of the CDR3: TGTGCCTGGAATATGGGACTAGCGATTAATGAGCAGTTCTTC.

This clonotype was seen only a few times. This chain connects TRBV7-9 to TRBJ1-3; weak D call: TRBD1 (6 bases). Trimming shortened V by 5 bases and J by 0 bases, and 14 bases separated the two germline ends. The CDR3 is 16 residues long. Germline lookup yields CDR1 SEHNR and CDR2 FQNEAQ (reference sequence). Written as DNA, the CDR3 is TGTGCCAGCAGCCCACCGACAGGCGCCTCTGGAAACACCATATATTTT. Protein: CASSPPTGASGNTIYF.

This clonotype was seen a few times. The chain links TRBV5-6 to TRBJ1-2, with a tentative D call TRBD1 (6 bases). Germline V gene data show CDR1 as SGHDT and CDR2 as YYEEEE. The CDR3 runs to 11 residues. V lost 3 bases and J lost 7, with 7 bases in between. DNA of the CDR3: TGTGCCAGCAGCTCAGGGGCTGGCTACACCTTC. This translates into CASSSGAGYTF.

This chain links TRBV27 with TRBJ2-7, with D uncertain. This CDR3 contains 14 residues. V dropped 5 bases and J dropped 1 base, with 12 bases sitting between them. Per germline, CDR1 MNHEY and CDR2 SMNVEV (reference sequence). Here the CDR3 reads CASSNSEDSYEQYF. DNA of the CDR3: TGTGCCAGCAGTAACTCCGAGGATTCCTACGAGCAGTACTTC.

The chain links TRBV12-3 or TRBV12-4 to TRBJ2-3; TRBD2 is a possible D gene (6 bases). The CDR3 contains 13 residues. Trimming removed 6 bases from V and 2 bases from J, with 9 bases in between. In DNA form, the CDR3 reads TGTGCCAGCAGGGACTACGCCACAGATACGCAGTATTTT. Its translation: CASRDYATDTQYF.

This clonotype was detected a few times. The CDR3 sequence is CSAPGLAGRDEQFF. The CDR3 bases are TGCAGTGCTCCAGGACTAGCGGGACGGGATGAGCAGTTCTTC. The V and J genes are TRBV20-1 and TRBJ2-1, with 12 bases matching TRBD2. CDR3 length: 14 amino acids. Trimming took 5 bases from V and 8 from J; bases not matched to a gene: 7. The germline gives CDR1 DFQATT, CDR2 SNEGSKA (reference sequence).

In this sample, this clonotype turned up a few times. The chain joins TRBV20-1 to TRBJ2-3; TRBD2 might be the D (6 bases). The CDR3 is made up of 13 amino acids. Germline lookup yields CDR1 DFQATT and CDR2 SNEGSKA (reference sequence). V was clipped by 5 bases and J by 2 bases, with 11 bases between them. The CDR3 sequence is CSAHPGDTDTQYF. CDR3 sequence (DNA): TGCAGTGCTCACCCGGGGGACACAGATACGCAGTATTTT.

The table lists this clonotype with a few counts. The chain uses TRBV12-3 or TRBV12-4 and TRBJ2-7, with a tentative D call TRBD2 (5 bases). The CDR3 is 12 residues long. V dropped 4 bases and J dropped 6 bases, with 10 bases sitting between them. The CDR3 protein is CASSSGSGEQYF. The CDR3 DNA sequence: TGTGCCAGCAGTTCTGGGAGTGGCGAGCAGTACTTC.

Only a few counts were recorded for this clonotype. DNA of the CDR3: TGTGCCAGCAGTAACCGACTAGCGGGGGGAACAGATACGCAGTATTTT. It codes for CASSNRLAGGTDTQYF. V is TRBV12-3 or TRBV12-4 and J is TRBJ2-3, with TRBD2 identical over 13 bases. V shed 5 bases, J shed 3 bases, and the junction held 5 bases outside the gene matches. The CDR3 totals 16 residues.

The chain carries TRBV29-1 and TRBJ1-1; D is unclear. The CDR3 consists of 12 residues. Germline CDR1 and CDR2: SQVTM and ANQGSEA. Between the trimmed V and J ends, which lost 2 bases and 2 bases, there was a span of 6 bases. CDR3 sequence (DNA): TGCAGCGTTGAAAGGGAAAACACTGAAGCTTTCTTT. It encodes CSVERENTEAFF.

There are a few counts of this clonotype. The chain links TRBV20-1 to TRBJ2-5, with D perhaps TRBD2 (5 bases). This CDR3 comprises 13 residues. Deletions cut 4 bases from V and 1 base from J, with 10 bases between. Germline values: CDR1 DFQATT, CDR2 SNEGSKA (reference sequence). DNA for the CDR3: TGCAGTGCTACAGACGGGATCCAAGAGACCCAGTACTTC. It encodes CSATDGIQETQYF.

A few counts support this clonotype. The gene calls are TRBV27 and TRBJ2-7; 7 nucleotides align to TRBD2. CDR3 length equals 15 residues. In germline, CDR1 is MNHEY, CDR2 SMNVEV (reference sequence). V dropped 1 base and J dropped 1; count of bases not matched to a gene: 4. This chain's CDR3 is CASSLLGEGSYEQYF. The CDR3 DNA is TGTGCCAGCAGTTTATTGGGGGAGGGGTCCTACGAGCAGTACTTC.

CDR3 amino acids: CASSPLAGAGYNEQFF. CDR3 coding DNA: TGTGCCAGCAGCCCGCTAGCGGGGGCCGGATACAATGAGCAGTTCTTC. V usage is TRBV7-3 and J usage is TRBJ2-1, with 10 nucleotides matching TRBD2. The CDR3 length is 16 residues. CDR1 and CDR2 from the germline V gene are SGHTA and FQGTGA. J was trimmed by 4 bases and V by 5 bases; bases with no gene match: 8.

This clonotype was seen a handful of times. This rearrangement joins TRBV5-1 to TRBJ2-1, with TRBD2 as a possible D gene (6 bases). The V end was cut by 2 bases, the J end by 7 bases, with 16 bases between. The germline gives CDR1 SGHRS, CDR2 YFSETQ. The CDR3 extends over 15 amino acids. In DNA, the CDR3 is TGCGCCAGCAGCTTAGATTGGGGGAGGAGGAATGAGCAGTTCTTC. This gives the protein CASSLDWGRRNEQFF.

This clonotype showed up many times. The rearrangement uses TRBV6-1 and TRBJ1-1; D is unclear. Germline CDR1 MNHNS, CDR2 SASEGT. The CDR3 covers 13 residues. Trimming cost V 5 bases and J 4 bases, with 11 bases left between them. The CDR3 protein is CASSRGAPTEAFF. The CDR3 coding sequence is TGTGCCAGCAGTCGGGGAGCGCCCACTGAAGCTTTCTTT.

In its sample, this clonotype was seen a few times. The rearrangement links TRBV20-1 to TRBJ2-1, with TRBD1 identical over 9 bases. This CDR3 has 14 amino acids. V was clipped by 5 bases and J by 2 bases; unmatched bases: 4. The germline V gene encodes CDR1 DFQATT and CDR2 SNEGSKA (reference sequence). CDR3 in amino acids: CSAGGQGPYNEQFF. CDR3 bases: TGCAGTGCTGGGGGACAGGGTCCCTACAATGAGCAGTTCTTC.